A selection of T cell receptor beta chains follows, all from one sample in a study of T cells after yellow fever vaccination. TCRdb itself ran the 5' RACE reads through MiXCR, one entry per CDR3 protein. The sample lists 68,000 or so distinct CDR3 sequences; 6.5% were seen once. The sample in question was CD8+ T cells sorted from PBMCs, obtained 35 to 50 days after the first yellow fever vaccination. The source of these receptors is a man younger than 30 who received the YFV17D yellow fever vaccine. CDR3s include the opening cysteine and the closing phenylalanine or tryptophan. D genes are given only for firm matches. Where a row states a size, it is once, few, many or the class of an expanded clone; other rows omit it.

size	V	J	D	CDR3	DNA
many	TRBV5-6	TRBJ1-2	.	CASSLGSHYGYTF	TGTGCCAGCAGCTTGGGCAGCCACTATGGCTACACCTTC
many	TRBV27	TRBJ1-2	.	CASSSTTGWRGYTF	TGTGCCAGCAGTTCGACCACAGGTTGGAGGGGCTACACCTTC
.	TRBV4-1	TRBJ2-7	.	CASSYKPRAGEQYF	TGCGCCAGCAGCTACAAGCCGAGGGCGGGCGAGCAGTACTTC
.	TRBV4-3	TRBJ2-5	.	CASSQDSWSAETQYF	TGCGCCAGCAGCCAAGATTCGTGGTCCGCAGAGACCCAGTACTTC
.	TRBV18	TRBJ2-7	.	CASSPVDNPYEQYF	TGTGCCAGCTCACCAGTCGACAACCCCTACGAGCAGTACTTC
few	TRBV19	TRBJ2-7	.	CASSIRWNYEQYF	TGTGCCAGTAGTATACGATGGAACTACGAGCAGTACTTC
many	TRBV11-1	TRBJ2-1	.	CASSPEFSSYNEQFF	TGTGCCAGCAGCCCGGAGTTTAGCTCCTACAATGAGCAGTTCTTC
.	TRBV7-9	TRBJ2-3	.	CASSPPEGGGTDTQYF	TGTGCCAGCAGCCCCCCGGAGGGGGGGGGCACAGATACGCAGTATTTT
.	TRBV20-1	TRBJ2-3	TRBD2	CSAPEVAGALTDTQYF	TGCAGTGCTCCGGAAGTAGCGGGGGCTCTCACAGATACGCAGTATTTT
many	TRBV7-9	TRBJ2-2	.	CAGSSSETGELFF	TGTGCCGGATCCTCGTCGGAAACCGGGGAGCTGTTTTTT
few	TRBV7-9	TRBJ1-5	.	CASSLSFNQPQHF	TGTGCCAGCAGCTTATCCTTTAATCAGCCCCAGCATTTT
.	TRBV9	TRBJ2-1	.	CASSSDSSEQFF	TGTGCCAGCAGCTCGGACTCAAGTGAGCAGTTCTTC
.	TRBV5-6	TRBJ1-1	.	CTSSLGTEAFF	TGTACCAGCAGCTTGGGCACTGAAGCTTTCTTT
few	TRBV9	TRBJ2-2	.	CASSEVTGELFF	TGTGCCAGCAGCGAGGTGACCGGGGAGCTGTTTTTT
many	TRBV4-1	TRBJ1-1	.	CASSHQERGVNTEAFF	TGCGCCAGCAGCCATCAGGAAAGAGGAGTGAACACTGAAGCTTTCTTT
many	TRBV29-1	TRBJ2-5	TRBD2	CSVVLAGDSQETQYF	TGCAGCGTTGTGCTAGCGGGGGACTCCCAAGAGACCCAGTACTTC
.	TRBV7-6	TRBJ2-3	TRBD2	CASSLGGGMDTQYF	TGTGCCAGCAGCTTAGGGGGGGGGATGGATACGCAGTATTTT
many	TRBV7-9	TRBJ2-7	.	CASSLSNEQYF	TGTGCCAGCAGCTTATCAAACGAGCAGTACTTC
many	TRBV9	TRBJ2-2	.	CASSSINTGELFF	TGTGCCAGCAGCTCAATTAACACCGGGGAGCTGTTTTTT
.	TRBV7-2	TRBJ2-7	.	CASSPPSGDIYEQYF	TGTGCCAGCAGCCCCCCCAGCGGGGACATCTACGAGCAGTACTTC
.	TRBV11-1	TRBJ2-2	TRBD1	CASSLGPDRGHGGAGELFF	TGTGCCAGCAGCTTAGGCCCGGACAGGGGGCACGGCGGCGCCGGGGAGCTGTTTTTT
many	TRBV20-1	TRBJ2-7	.	CSARAPGGTADEQYF	TGCAGTGCTAGAGCCCCAGGGGGGACGGCGGACGAGCAGTACTTC
many	TRBV9	TRBJ2-3	.	CASSSQWTIQDTDTQYF	TGTGCCAGCAGCTCCCAGTGGACCATACAGGACACAGATACGCAGTATTTT
few	TRBV27	TRBJ1-5	.	CASSGLQGGHQPQHF	TGTGCCAGCAGTGGACTTCAGGGAGGGCATCAGCCCCAGCATTTT